A selection of T cell receptor beta chains follows, all from one sample in a study of cytomegalovirus exposure and HLA in healthy donors. Assay used: immunoSEQ multiplex PCR; TCRdb lists only in-frame clones, some missing. This table holds about 110,000 clones, 73% found once. Specimen: PBMCs. These receptors all come from a middle-aged man in good health and CMV-seronegative. CDR3s include the opening cysteine and the closing phenylalanine or tryptophan. The D gene is left open where the match is weak. Only part of the rows carry a size: once, few, many, or a class if the clone is expanded.

size	J	D	V	DNA	CDR3
NA	TRBJ2-7	TRBD1	TRBV10-3	TGTGCCATCAGTACGGGACAGTTCTACGAGCAGTACTTC	CAISTGQFYEQYF
NA	TRBJ2-3	NA	TRBV7-9	TGTGCCAGCAGCGCGGGGCTCTCCCCTAGCACAGATACGCAGTATTTT	CASSAGLSPSTDTQYF
once	TRBJ2-3	NA	TRBV14	TGTGCCAGCAGCCAGAGCGGCCTTCCAGATACGCAGTATTTT	CASSQSGLPDTQYF
NA	TRBJ2-1	NA	TRBV2	TGTGCCAGCAGTGACCCTCTCAGAAGCAATGAGCAGTTCTTC	CASSDPLRSNEQFF
NA	TRBJ1-1	TRBD1	TRBV11-2	TGTGCCAGCAGCCTGGACAGGGTTGAAGCTTTCTTT	CASSLDRVEAFF
NA	TRBJ2-1	TRBD2	TRBV7-6	TGTGCCAGCAGCTTAGAAGTAGCGGGGGGGCCTGAGCAGTTCTTC	CASSLEVAGGPEQFF
NA	TRBJ2-5	NA	TRBV6-5	TGTGCCAGCAGTTACACAGTCCAAGAGACCCAGTACTTC	CASSYTVQETQYF
NA	TRBJ1-2	NA	TRBV7-9	TGTGCCAGCTGCTGGGAAGGGGACTATGGCTACACCTTC	CASCWEGDYGYTF
once	TRBJ2-7	TRBD1	TRBV11-2	TGTGCCAGCAGCCGGGGACAGGGGATCTCCTACGAGCAGTACTTC	CASSRGQGISYEQYF
NA	TRBJ2-2	NA	TRBV4-1	TGCGCCAGCAGCCAGCCGGGGCGGGGGCCGAACACCGGGGAGCTGTTTTTT	CASSQPGRGPNTGELFF
NA	TRBJ2-2	NA	TRBV7-8	TGTGCCAGCAGCTTAGGCGGCAGACCACCCGGGGAGCTGTTTTTT	CASSLGGRPPGELFF
few	TRBJ2-7	NA	TRBV5-1	TGCGCCAGCAGCTTGTCAGGAATCGACGAGCAGTACTTC	CASSLSGIDEQYF
NA	TRBJ2-3	NA	TRBV2	TGTGCCAGCAGTCTTGTGTCAGATACGCAGTATTTT	CASSLVSDTQYF
NA	TRBJ1-4	TRBD1	TRBV18	TGTGCCAGCTCACCACCGTTTACAGGGGCGACTAATGAAAAACTGTTTTTT	CASSPPFTGATNEKLFF
NA	TRBJ2-1	TRBD1	TRBV5-4	TGTGCCAGCAGCTTGCCCCCGGGACAGGGTATACATGAGCAGTTCTTC	CASSLPPGQGIHEQFF
NA	TRBJ1-1	NA	TRBV5-6	TGTGCCAGCAGCCCCGGTACAGGTAACACTGAAGCTTTCTTT	CASSPGTGNTEAFF
NA	TRBJ1-4	NA	TRBV5-6	TGTGCCAGCAGCAATGAAGGGGGAATAACAACTAATGAAAAACTGTTTTTT	CASSNEGGITTNEKLFF
NA	TRBJ2-3	NA	TRBV4-2	TGTGCCAGCAGCCAAGACTCGCGGAGATTCACAGATACGCAGTATTTT	CASSQDSRRFTDTQYF
NA	TRBJ2-6	TRBD1	TRBV28	TGTGCCAGCAGTTCGGGACAGGGGGCGCTTAAGTCTGGGGCCAACGTCCTGACTTTC	CASSSGQGALKSGANVLTF
NA	TRBJ2-3	TRBD2	TRBV5-6	TGTGCCAGCGTATCTAGCGGGGGGGGCACAGATACGCAGTATTTT	CASVSSGGGTDTQYF
few	TRBJ1-1	TRBD1	TRBV10-3	TGTGCCATCAGCGGAGACAGGGCTGAAGCTTTCTTT	CAISGDRAEAFF
NA	TRBJ2-3	TRBD2	TRBV5-4	TGTGCCAGCAGCTTGCCCGGGGGGGTTAGCACAGATACGCAGTATTTT	CASSLPGGVSTDTQYF
NA	TRBJ1-6	NA	TRBV15	TGTGCCACCAGCTTCAATACAGGAGCCTTTAATTCACCCCTCCACTTT	CATSFNTGAFNSPLHF
NA	TRBJ2-7	NA	TRBV5-6	TGTGCCAGCAGCTTGGACGCGAGCTCCTACGAGCAGTACTTC	CASSLDASSYEQYF
NA	TRBJ2-3	NA	TRBV6-1	TGTGCCAGCAGTGTTACAGGGAATTACGGCACAGATACGCAGTATTTT	CASSVTGNYGTDTQYF
NA	TRBJ1-2	NA	TRBV4-3	TGCGCCAGCAGCCAAGCGGGGGGAGGAAGCTATGGCTACACCTTC	CASSQAGGGSYGYTF
NA	TRBJ2-1	TRBD2	TRBV13	TGTGCCAGCAGCTCGGAATTAGCGGGGGGGCGGGACAATGAGCAGTTCTTC	CASSSELAGGRDNEQFF
NA	TRBJ2-6	TRBD2	TRBV28	TGTGCCAGCGGGTTAGCGGGCCTTAGCTCTGGGGCCAACGTCCTGACTTTC	CASGLAGLSSGANVLTF
NA	TRBJ1-4	NA	TRBV5-1	TGCGCCAGCAGCTTCGGGGGGGAGAATGAAAAACTGTTTTTT	CASSFGGENEKLFF
NA	TRBJ2-5	NA	TRBV5-4	TGTGCCAGCAGCCCGACAGGCGGCGGGGGGACCCAGTACTTC	CASSPTGGGGTQYF
NA	TRBJ2-7	NA	TRBV27	TGTGCCAGCAGTTTAAACCCCCCTAAAAGCAGGGCAGATCCCTACGAGCAGTACTTC	CASSLNPPKSRADPYEQYF
NA	TRBJ2-3	NA	TRBV7-2	TGTGCCAGCAGCTTAAGCGGTGTTAGCACAGATACGCAGTATTTT	CASSLSGVSTDTQYF
few	TRBJ2-1	TRBD2	TRBV13	TGTGCCAGCAGCTTAGGGACTAGCGGGGGTGGGAGGGGTGAGCAGTTCTTC	CASSLGTSGGGRGEQFF
NA	TRBJ2-2	TRBD1	TRBV5-3	TGTGCCAGAAGTTTCACGAGGGGGCCGGGCACCGGGGAGCTGTTTTTT	CARSFTRGPGTGELFF
NA	TRBJ2-3	TRBD2	TRBV15	TGTGCCACCTCGACTAGCGGGGTGACAGATACGCAGTATTTT	CATSTSGVTDTQYF
NA	TRBJ2-7	NA	TRBV6-6	TGTGCCAGCAGCCAACCCGACCCAGGGTATTACTACGAGCAGTACTTC	CASSQPDPGYYYEQYF
few	TRBJ1-1	NA	TRBV10-3	TGTGCCACGACCCCAGGGAACACTGAAGCTTTCTTT	CATTPGNTEAFF
NA	TRBJ2-5	TRBD2	TRBV9	TGTGCCAGCAGCGTAGGGGGAGGACTAGCGGGGGGAACACTACAGACCCAGTACTTC	CASSVGGGLAGGTLQTQYF
once	TRBJ2-7	TRBD1	TRBV2	TGTGCCAGCAGCGGACAGGGGGAACTCGAGCAGTACTTC	CASSGQGELEQYF
NA	TRBJ1-6	NA	TRBV4-3	TGCGCCAGCAGCCAAGATCGCAGCTCCTATAATTCACCCCTCCACTTT	CASSQDRSSYNSPLHF
NA	TRBJ2-1	NA	TRBV5-6	TGTGCCAGCAGCCCATCTGACAGGGCATGGAGGGGGTCCTACAATGAGCAGTTCTTC	CASSPSDRAWRGSYNEQFF
NA	TRBJ2-3	NA	TRBV7-9	TGTGCCAGCAGCTTCAACCCCACAGGCAACACAGATACGCAGTATTTT	CASSFNPTGNTDTQYF
NA	TRBJ1-1	NA	TRBV28	TGTGCCAGCAGAAAGGCAGGGTGGTTCACTGAAGCTTTCTTT	CASRKAGWFTEAFF
NA	TRBJ1-2	NA	TRBV28	TGTGCCAGCAGTTATCGAGGCGGCTACACCTTC	CASSYRGGYTF
NA	TRBJ1-5	TRBD1	TRBV9	TGTGCCAGCAGCGTAACAGGGGAAGAATGCAATCAGCCCCAGCATTTT	CASSVTGEECNQPQHF
NA	TRBJ2-2	TRBD2	TRBV18	TGTGCCAGCTCACAAAATGGCGGGAGGAACACCGGGGAGCTGTTTTTT	CASSQNGGRNTGELFF
NA	TRBJ1-4	NA	TRBV25-1	TGTGCCGCCGGGAACGGACTCAATAATGAAAAACTGTTTTTT	CAAGNGLNNEKLFF
NA	TRBJ1-1	TRBD1	TRBV29-1	TGCAGCGTTGCCGGGACAGGGTTTGCGAACACTGAAGCTTTCTTT	CSVAGTGFANTEAFF
NA	TRBJ1-2	TRBD1	TRBV30	TGTGCCTGGAGTAACAAAGGGGGCCCTGGCTACACCTTC	CAWSNKGGPGYTF
NA	TRBJ2-4	TRBD1	TRBV29-1	TGCAGCGCTCGACAGGGGTCTCCGGACCAGTACTTC	CSARQGSPDQYF
few	TRBJ2-2	TRBD2	TRBV9	TGTGCCAGCAGCGTAGAGGCTAGCGGGACCGGGGAGCTGTTTTTT	CASSVEASGTGELFF
NA	TRBJ1-1	TRBD1	TRBV2	TGTGCCAGCAGTGAATCTTCAGGGGGCAGGGTTGAAGCTTTCTTT	CASSESSGGRVEAFF
NA	TRBJ2-1	NA	TRBV29-1	TGCAGCCCTACAGAGGGGGTTGAGCAGTTCTTC	CSPTEGVEQFF
few	TRBJ2-5	TRBD1	TRBV9	TGTGCCAGCAGCGTTCTCGGGACAGGGGGAGAGACCCAGTACTTC	CASSVLGTGGETQYF
NA	TRBJ2-3	TRBD2	TRBV2	TGTGCCAGCAGTGAGGATGGCGGCGGGGGGGCCGGAGATACGCAGTATTTT	CASSEDGGGGAGDTQYF